What follows describes a single T cell receptor (beta chain). Germline assignment: CDR1 SEHNR and CDR2 FQNEAQ (reference sequence). Unmatched junction bases numbered 9, after V lost 8 bases and J lost 5 bases. The CDR3 is 14 amino acids. Produced via immunoSEQ multiplex PCR; TCRdb's table is partial and in-frame only. Counted here are around 310,000 clones, 80% to 90% occurring once; the ten biggest clones make up about 5%. Participants came from about two dozen US areas, aged roughly 18 to 95 years. In assigning cohorts, the study relied on participant-reported clinical history. This record comes from a study of blood T cell repertoires in COVID-19.

This TCR derives from a young man who had recovered from COVID-19. This sequence joins TRBV7-9 and TRBJ1-1, with 9 bases fitting TRBD1. The sequencing input was PBMCs or T cells enriched from blood (not recorded which). The CDR3 DNA reads as TGTGCCAGCGGGAGGACAGGGGTAGGTACTGAAGCTTTCTTT. It is translated as CASGRTGVGTEAFF.